The sequence of this T cell receptor beta chain was determined in a study of graft-versus-host responses after intestinal transplantation (dated by TCRdb to the early 2020s). In the study overall: The transplants that recipients received were multivisceral, liver-intestinal, or isolated intestinal. Every recipient was given anti-thymocyte globulin induction, then maintenance tacrolimus and steroids for approximately 3 years. Graft-versus-host and host-versus-graft alloreactive T cell clones were tracked in the graft, circulation and bone marrow after intestinal transplantation using bulk TCR-beta CDR3 sequencing. To identify alloreactive clones, pre-transplant mixed lymphocyte reaction products were sequenced and compared with unstimulated pre-transplant donor and recipient T cells. Of the 20 to 25 intestinal transplant recipients enrolled in the cohort, one of whom was a retransplant, a few patients without pretransplant specimens were excluded. Donor T cell macrochimerism was defined as a peak of at least 4% donor T cells among recipient peripheral blood mononuclear cells. Rather than being sequenced by the commercial service, samples from a few later patients were sequenced in-house on an Illumina MiSeq and processed with MiXCR.

Details on this clone: Its recognized antigen is unknown. Base qualities are missing; no much larger clone stands one base away.

The investigation overall reported the following: Early after transplant, peak levels of circulating GvH clones were found to be associated with declines in HvG clones. In patients with donor T cell macrochimerism, the allografts had high GvH to HvG T cell clonal ratios. The conclusions were limited by the relatively low number and heterogeneity of the intestinal transplant patients. GvH clones turned up in recipient bone marrow, with some appearing earlier in ileal mucosa or blood, a pattern consistent with an intestinal mucosal origin.

The library was made by the immunoSEQ multiplex PCR assay. For most patients, genomic DNA was isolated with the Qiagen DNeasy Blood and Tissue Kit and sent frozen to Adaptive Biotechnologies for TCR sequencing. For most patients, genomic DNA was subjected to high-throughput TCR-beta CDR3 sequencing by Adaptive Biotechnologies. Turning to the authors' computational methods: TCR sequencing data for 18 patients were retrieved from Adaptive's ImmunoSEQ software; three other patients were processed with MiXCR and VDJtools. To correct CD4 versus CD8 sorting errors, sequences present in both subsets at a frequency ratio below 5:1 were removed. Because the origin of CDR3 nucleotide sequences shared between donor and recipient could not be assigned, those sequences were removed. To be classed as alloreactive, a clone needed at least 2-fold expansion over unstimulated cells and a minimum CFSE-low frequency of 0.002% (template counts) or 0.001% (read counts). Clones were considered mappable if detected in sequenced pre-transplant spleen, lymph node, or MLR CFSE-low populations of the donor or recipient. Cumulative frequency of alloreactive clones was calculated as a percentage of all sequences weighted by copy number. Sourced from immuneACCESS, this table was stored by TCRdb with only in-frame sequences that have V and J called. A share of the clones is absent; for the studies checked, an unresolved V gene accounts for under half, and the remainder has no known explanation. The V and J calls and clone size come from that table; D and trimming were worked out from the DNA. The sample table shows roughly 120,000 clones, and around 90% are seen once. Jointly, the top ten make up 0.2% to 0.25% of the sample.

The time point label corresponds to: cells obtained before transplantation from donor or recipient. CD3+CD4+ and CD3+CD8+ populations were FACS-sorted from unstimulated pre-transplant donor and recipient cells taken from spleen or lymph nodes. The junction shows trimming of 3 bases on V and 9 bases on J, plus 15 bases between the germline ends. Sequences MNHEY (CDR1) and SMNVEV (CDR2) are obtained from the germline V gene (reference sequence). Spanning cysteine to phenylalanine, the CDR3 consists of 14 amino acids. Only the CDR3 DNA is retained, 42 bases long and in frame from the first base. The source material was unstimulated CD4+ T cells sorted from spleen or lymph node cells, sampled before transplant. The chain was built from TRBV27 and TRBJ2-1, with the D gene uncertain. This TCR was sampled from a human donor who was the organ donor for an intestinal transplant. The DNA sequence follows: TGTGCCAGCAGTTTTGGAACAGCCGAAACTGAGCAGTTCTTC. It translates as CASSFGTAETEQFF.